The sequence of this TCR beta chain was determined in a study of cytomegalovirus exposure and HLA in healthy donors (dated by TCRdb to 2016 to 2017). Some background on the complete study: In an earlier analysis of under 750 of the donors, around 290 Gb of sequence data and 117 million unique TCR beta sequences from about 179 million T cells were reported. Roughly 300 gigabases of sequencing data and some 85 million unique TCR sequences were included in an early release covering roughly 700 HLA-typed donors. Of the 300 to 400 genotyped donors, approximately 80% fell in the genetic ancestry cluster associated with self-reported Caucasian donors. The aim of the study was to test whether cataloging public T cell receptors could identify signatures of past pathogen exposure. The study used immunosequencing to profile the T cell repertoires of 666 subjects and linked those repertoires to cytomegalovirus serostatus. A separate validation cohort of about 110 different subjects was used in addition to the 666-subject first cohort. To predict cytomegalovirus infection status, the study brought together high-throughput TCR immunosequencing, statistical association of individual TCRs with disease status, and machine learning. A later analysis re-examined previously published TCR beta repertoires from more than 600 donors and added high-resolution HLA genotyping to investigate patterns of TCR occurrence. Rather than using new phenotypic data, the later analysis identified candidate immune exposures from TCR beta sequences and from how often those sequences occurred across donors. An earlier analysis of several hundred of the donors applied high-throughput TCR beta sequencing to assess whether each TCR beta V gene segment acted as functional or pseudogenic. Donor age, sex, ethnicity and CMV serostatus were compiled together with the repertoire data. In a later genetic analysis, genome-wide SNP genotypes for about three fifths of the roughly 670 donors were used, and that subset was treated as a discovery cohort. Every discovery cohort repertoire had been produced on one sequencing platform. HLA typing included class I and class II loci at four-digit resolution. Typing coverage differed by locus: A, B, C, DRB1 and DQB1 were typed in roughly 620-630 donors, DQA1 in 500 to 550, DPA1 in 600 to 610, and DPB1 in about 450. Five DR-DQ haplotypes were treated as single units for association and clustering because of strong linkage in the cohort. Among around 400 genotyped donors of the cohort, an average of around 250,000 unique TCR beta nucleotide sequences was sequenced per donor, of which roughly 17% were non-productive.

Receptor amplification or capture employed the immunoSEQ multiplex PCR assay. The multiplex PCR relied on a mix of 60 forward primers for TCR Vbeta segments and 13 reverse primers for TCR Jbeta segments. A multiplex PCR assay on genomic DNA amplified the CDR3 region of rearranged TCR beta genes. Amplified TCR beta libraries were sequenced as 87-base-pair reads on the Illumina HiSeq System. The original pipeline was this. A later analysis counted approximately 84 million unique TCR beta chains across the 666 repertoires, and 9.5 million to 11 million of these chains were shared by at least two donors. To remove PCR and sequencing errors, raw reads were error-corrected and collapsed into unique sequences using a nearest-neighbor algorithm that merged closely related sequences. CDR3 sequences were aligned to IMGT reference sequences to assign V, D and J gene segments. For a sequence to be retained, at least a six-nucleotide match to both a V gene segment and a J gene segment was required. A rearrangement was called productive if the CDR3 had no stop codons and remained in frame with V and J, and every other rearrangement was called non-productive. Following IMGT convention, CDR3 was defined as the stretch from the second conserved V-encoded cysteine up to the conserved J-encoded phenylalanine. The earlier analysis of about 590 of the donors excluded sequences that lacked an unambiguous match to a single V gene segment. An earlier analysis of fewer than 650 of the donors classified V segments as functional when productive rearrangements were above 56.7% and as segregating when the standard deviation between donors was above 5%. A statistical classification framework was built for diagnosing cytomegalovirus status from the catalog of TCR beta chain sequences. In a later analysis, V and J genes were assigned by comparing TCR nucleotide sequences against IMGT/GENE-DB human TR gene sequences. Using the TCRdist pipeline, a later analysis assigned CDR3 sequences along with most-parsimonious VDJ recombination scenarios. In a later analysis, each TCR beta chain was defined by its CDR3 amino acid sequence together with its V-gene family, and reads lacking a unique V-gene family were excluded. A later analysis removed over 500 highly shared, low-generation-probability nucleotide sequences to deal with suspected cross-contamination and a sequencing artifact. For each public chain, a later analysis derived a clonal expansion index from normalized ranks of inferred template counts within each repertoire. A later analysis computed generation probabilities with a VDJ recombination model fitted to out-of-frame rearrangements, and checked the results against IGoR. In a later analysis, hypergeometric tests were used to score TCR-TCR, TCR-HLA and TCR-CMV co-occurrence, with a repertoire-size bias correction applied to TCR pairs. To estimate false discovery rates, a later analysis permuted the HLA or CMV assignments 20 times. In a later analysis, co-occurring TCRs were grouped using DBSCAN, with TCRdist sequence similarity added in when clustering inside HLA-allele-positive subsets. Repertoires with fewer than 30,000 or more than 120,000 public chains, plus five repertoires with anomalous nucleotide sharing, were excluded from co-occurrence clustering. TCRdb re-hosts the immuneACCESS table, in-frame sequences only. Its copies lack some clones; in the studies checked, an unresolved V gene accounts for under half of them, and the cause for the rest is not known. V and J calls plus clone size are reproduced from that table; the DNA served to infer D and trimming. The sample contains under 150,000 clones, about 80% of them found a single time. 4.5% to 6.5% of the sample goes to the ten largest clones.

As to this clone: It lacks a known antigen. One base away there is no much larger clone; base qualities are not given.

General conclusions and limits of the study: Immune exposure information for the cohort was limited to CMV serostatus. The authors suggested that the approach could potentially be extended to other disease states and immunological phenotypes. A few of the identified cytomegalovirus-associated TCR beta chains were confirmed in vitro to be specific for cytomegalovirus antigens. In this cohort, only TCR beta chains were sequenced, and detectable features were limited by the absence of alpha or paired-chain data. Because the 87-base-pair reads could not distinguish some IMGT-functional V segments, including TRBV6-2 and TRBV6-3, those segments were excluded. An earlier analysis of approximately 540 of the donors showed that most TCR beta V segments appeared in productive rearrangements either about 87% or about 30% of the time, which broadly matched IMGT annotations. The study listed 150 to 200 TCR beta chains as associated with cytomegalovirus. Some 15 rarely observed V segments, including chromosome 9 orphons, were excluded from the earlier analysis of several hundred of the donors because counts were too low. Assigning TCR associations to individual alleles was difficult when HLA alleles, especially DR and DQ, strongly co-occurred. An association between a missense DCLRE1C variant and V-gene and J-gene trimming of TCR beta chains was found in a later genetic analysis and replicated in an independent cohort. Correlated functional status among segregating V segments might reflect linkage disequilibrium, but an unknown experimental factor could not be ruled out. A later genetic analysis reported fewer N-insertions in productive TCRs among donors in an Asian-associated ancestry cluster than the roughly 650-donor mean. Because some donors lacked HLA typing at each locus, the association tests relied only on the typed subset. A further reported finding was that TCR beta sequences accurately predicted the HLA-A and HLA-B alleles for most subjects in the first cohort. Most TCR sequences were observed very rarely across donors, whereas some public TCRs were present in many individuals. A later analysis found that HLA-associated TCR beta chains were more clonally expanded and had lower generation probabilities than equally common non-associated chains. A later analysis found that TCR association rates varied across HLA loci, with DRB1 alleles showing the most associated TCRs and HLA-C alleles the fewest. Sequencing depth was assumed to be roughly uniform across donors in the presence/absence analyses, though that assumption may not hold. A cluster of highly shared sequence variants was judged likely to be a technical artifact of the sequencing pipeline. In a later analysis, 16,951 TCR beta sequences were associated with specific HLA alleles at a false discovery rate of 0.05. In a later analysis, several top co-occurrence clusters were reported to appear linked to parvovirus B19, influenza, CMV and Epstein-Barr virus. The classifier was reported to diagnose cytomegalovirus status with high specificity and sensitivity in both the original cohort and the validation cohort. According to a later analysis, most CMV-associated TCR beta chains appeared to be HLA-restricted, and the HLA associations seemed to be driven largely by CMV exposure.

In total, over 600 healthy bone marrow donors made up the cohort. At the time of sampling, all cohort members were nominally healthy, though unrecorded immune exposures were likely present. The donor tested CMV seronegative, placing the donor among the 352 seronegative members of the cohort. Every donor gave a peripheral blood sample, and the peripheral blood mononuclear cells from that sample were used for TCR beta sequencing. The Qiagen DNeasy Blood Extraction Kit was used to extract genomic DNA from the blood cell samples. V is pared back by 5 bases and J by 6 bases, with 20 bases lying between the germline termini. The germline V gene (reference sequence) supplies CDR1 LNHDA and CDR2 SQIVND. The cysteine opens and the phenylalanine closes a CDR3 of 16 amino acids. Of all the DNA, just the CDR3 is kept, 48 bases in frame from base 1.

The clonotype comes from a male donor in good health and CMV-seronegative. The sequence is built from TRBV19 and TRBJ1-5; 5 matching bases give a weak D call of TRBD1. Sequencing was carried out using PBMCs. The CDR3 reads CASSSPLDSSGQPQHF. The base sequence is TGTGCCAGTAGTTCCCCTCTCGACAGTAGTGGTCAGCCCCAGCATTTT.